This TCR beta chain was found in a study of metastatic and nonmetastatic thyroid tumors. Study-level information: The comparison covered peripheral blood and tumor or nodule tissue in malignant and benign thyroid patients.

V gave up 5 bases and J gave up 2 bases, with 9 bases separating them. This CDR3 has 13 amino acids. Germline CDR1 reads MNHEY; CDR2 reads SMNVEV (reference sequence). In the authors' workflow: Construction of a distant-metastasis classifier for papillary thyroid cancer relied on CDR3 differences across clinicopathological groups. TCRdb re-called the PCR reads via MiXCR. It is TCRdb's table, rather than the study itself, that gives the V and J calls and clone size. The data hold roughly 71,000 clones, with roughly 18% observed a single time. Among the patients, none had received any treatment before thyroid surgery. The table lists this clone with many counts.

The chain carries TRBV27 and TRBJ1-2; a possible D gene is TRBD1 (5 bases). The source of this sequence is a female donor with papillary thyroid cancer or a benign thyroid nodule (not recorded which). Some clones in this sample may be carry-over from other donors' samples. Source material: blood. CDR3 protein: CASSHRDNYGYTF. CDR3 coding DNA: TGTGCCAGCAGTCACCGGGACAACTATGGCTACACCTTC.